This T cell receptor (beta chain) is from a study of T cell responses to AZD1222 COVID-19 vaccine. The protocol was immunoSEQ multiplex PCR, while the TCRdb copy is restricted to in-frame clones and leaves out a portion. The table shows some 97,000 clones, with roughly 91% occurring only once. The CDR3 is 12 residues long. Germline CDR1 reads MGHRA; CDR2 reads YSYEKL. Trimming cost V 1 base and J 4 bases, with 1 base left between them. J is TRBJ1-4 and V is TRBV4-1; D unresolved. The TCR comes from an adult in good health. The sequencing used peripheral blood, collected on day 0 of AZD1222 vaccination. CDR3 region: CASSQVNEKLFF. CDR3 nucleotides: TGCGCCAGCAGCCAAGTTAATGAAAAACTGTTTTTT.